What follows describes a single T cell receptor (beta chain). CDR3 size: 12 residues. Germline V gene sequence: CDR1 ENHRY, CDR2 SYGVKD. V lost 3 bases, J lost 6 bases, and 9 bases lay in between. The data stem from a study of blood T cells in healthy people across ages. A second about 7 to 12 cycle PCR used barcoded and J-beta primers. TCRdb re-derived calls from the 5' RACE reads in MiXCR, one entry per CDR3 protein. The sample yields 1.5 million to 1.8 million distinct CDR3 sequences, approximately 42% seen once. Sequenced input: blood. The rearrangement joins TRBV10-3 to TRBJ2-7; D is ambiguous. The source of this sequence is a woman aged 18-30 years in good health. CDR3 residues: CAISDAPTEQYF. CDR3 DNA sequence: TGTGCCATCAGTGACGCCCCGACCGAGCAGTACTTC.